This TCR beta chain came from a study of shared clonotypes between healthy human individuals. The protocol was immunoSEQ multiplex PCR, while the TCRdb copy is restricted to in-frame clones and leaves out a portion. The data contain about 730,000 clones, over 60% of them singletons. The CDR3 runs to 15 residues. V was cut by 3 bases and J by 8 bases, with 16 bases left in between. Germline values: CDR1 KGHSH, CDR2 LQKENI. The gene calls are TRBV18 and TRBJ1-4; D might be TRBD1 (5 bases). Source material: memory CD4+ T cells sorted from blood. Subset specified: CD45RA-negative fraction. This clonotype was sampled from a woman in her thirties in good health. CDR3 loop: CASSPTRQGGEKLFF. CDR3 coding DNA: TGTGCCAGCTCACCCACCCGGCAGGGTGGCGAAAAACTGTTTTTT.